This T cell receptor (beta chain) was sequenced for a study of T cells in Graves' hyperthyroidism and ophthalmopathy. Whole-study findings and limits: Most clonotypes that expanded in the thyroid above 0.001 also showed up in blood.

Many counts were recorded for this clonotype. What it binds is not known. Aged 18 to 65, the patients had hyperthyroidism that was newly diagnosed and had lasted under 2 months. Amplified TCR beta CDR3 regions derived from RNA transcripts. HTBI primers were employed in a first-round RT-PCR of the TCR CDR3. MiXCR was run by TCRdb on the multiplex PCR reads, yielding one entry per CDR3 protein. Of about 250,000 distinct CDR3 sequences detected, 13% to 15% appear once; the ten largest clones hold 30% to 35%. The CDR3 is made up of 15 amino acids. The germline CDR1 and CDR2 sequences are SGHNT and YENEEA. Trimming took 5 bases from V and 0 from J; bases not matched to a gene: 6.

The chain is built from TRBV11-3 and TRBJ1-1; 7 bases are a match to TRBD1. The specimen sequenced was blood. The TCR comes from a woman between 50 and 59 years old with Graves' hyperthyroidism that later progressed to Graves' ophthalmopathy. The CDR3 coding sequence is TGTGCCAGCAGCCCGGGGGGACAGCTGAACACTGAAGCTTTCTTT. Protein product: CASSPGGQLNTEAFF.